A single sample gave rise to the 15 T cell receptor beta chains below, sequenced in a study of cytomegalovirus exposure and HLA in healthy donors. 13 Jbeta primers and 60 Vbeta primers were used for the PCR. Produced via immunoSEQ multiplex PCR; TCRdb's table is partial and in-frame only. This table holds 65,000 to 85,000 clones. Sequencing was performed on PBMCs. Receptor source: a woman aged 55-69 years in good health and CMV-seronegative.

This chain connects TRBV28 to TRBJ1-2; no definite D call. V lost 7 bases to trimming and J lost 2 bases, with 14 bases between them. The CDR3 is made up of 14 amino acids. Germline CDR1 reads MDHEN; CDR2 reads SYDVKM. The CDR3 coding sequence is TGTGCCAGCACGTTGCCCGACTGGAACTATGGCTACACCTTC. Residues: CASTLPDWNYGYTF.

The chain links TRBV19 to TRBJ2-1; 7 bases align to TRBD2. Germline trimming cut 2 bases from V and 2 bases from J; bases unmatched to any gene: 6. There are 16 residues in the CDR3. In germline, CDR1 is LNHDA, CDR2 SQIVND (reference sequence). CDR3 in amino acids: CASSIMASGPYNEQFF. The CDR3 DNA follows: TGTGCCAGTAGTATAATGGCTAGCGGACCCTACAATGAGCAGTTCTTC.

The chain has TRBV7-9 and TRBJ1-1; 8 nucleotides agree with TRBD1. Germline assignment: CDR1 SEHNR and CDR2 FQNEAQ (reference sequence). The CDR3 spans 15 residues. Trimming removed 5 bases from V and 5 bases from J; junction bases left unmatched: 10. In DNA form, the CDR3 reads TGTGCCAGCAGCGCAACCGACAGGGGTCGGACTGAAGCTTTCTTT. Its protein product is CASSATDRGRTEAFF.

The CDR3 coding sequence is TGCGCCAGCAGCTTTACGGAGTCCTACGAGCAGTACTTC. Its translation is CASSFTESYEQYF. This chain uses TRBV5-1 with TRBJ2-5; D is uncertain. The tail of the sequence fits TRBJ2-7 better, so the J call may be wrong. Germline CDR1 is SGHRS and CDR2 is YFSETQ. The CDR3 loop spans 13 amino acids.

The rearrangement links TRBV28 to TRBJ2-2; 9 bases align to TRBD2. V was pared by 6 bases and J by 4 bases, with 6 bases of the junction left unmatched. The CDR3 consists of 15 residues. Germline CDR1 MDHEN, CDR2 SYDVKM. DNA for the CDR3: TGTGCCAGCAGCAATAGCGGGAGTTTCACCGGGGAGCTGTTTTTT. This translates into CASSNSGSFTGELFF.

V and J are TRBV10-1 and TRBJ2-3; 7 nucleotides agree with TRBD2. The V gene's germline CDR1 is WNHNN and CDR2 SYGVQD (reference sequence). The CDR3 consists of 14 residues. J lost 6 bases, V lost 6 bases, and 9 bases had no gene match. Here the CDR3 reads CASSLDGRADTQYF. The DNA of the CDR3 is TGCGCCAGCAGCCTAGATGGGAGGGCGGATACGCAGTATTTT.

This chain links TRBV9 with TRBJ2-3; TRBD2 agrees at 7 bases. The CDR3 consists of 16 residues. Trimming took 3 bases from V and 4 from J; bases not matched to a gene: 11. Germline values: CDR1 SGDLS, CDR2 YYNGEE. The CDR3 DNA follows: TGTGCCAGCAGCGCATTAGCGGGCCACGCTCCAGATACGCAGTATTTT. Amino acids: CASSALAGHAPDTQYF.

The CDR3, as DNA: TGCGCCAGCAGCTTGGAGCTAGCGGGCGCCTACAATGAGCAGTTCTTC. This encodes CASSLELAGAYNEQFF. The chain employs TRBV5-1 and TRBJ2-1; TRBD2 agrees at 8 bases. J was trimmed by 2 bases and V by 0 bases; bases with no gene match: 4. Germline V gene lookup returns CDR1 SGHRS and CDR2 YFSETQ. The CDR3 is made up of 16 amino acids. Using reference TRBV5-1 and TRBJ2-1 for the parts outside the CDR3, the full variable domain is KAGVTQTPRYLIKTRGQQVTLSCSPISGHRSVSWYQQTPGQGLQFLFEYFSETQRNKGNFPGRFSGRQFSNSRSEMNVSTLELGDSALYLCASSLELAGAYNEQFFGPGTRLTVL.

With regard to this clone: Within the sample, other DNA sequences also encode this same CDR3. The chain has TRBV28 and TRBJ2-7; 7 nucleotides align to TRBD2. V shed 3 bases and J 3 bases; nucleotides not matched to a gene: 2. The CDR3 is 13 residues long. Germline assignment: CDR1 MDHEN and CDR2 SYDVKM. CDR3 sequence reads: CASSFGGSYEQYF. The CDR3 DNA reads as TGTGCCAGCAGTTTCGGCGGGAGCTACGAGCAGTACTTC.

The V call is TRBV7-9, the J call TRBJ1-4; D possibly corresponds to TRBD1 (6 bases). V dropped 5 bases and J dropped 7 bases, with 17 bases sitting between them. This CDR3 has 15 residues. The germline V gene has CDR1 SEHNR and CDR2 FQNEAQ (reference sequence). DNA for the CDR3: TGTGCCAGCAGCCCAATAGCAGGGGACCCTGAAAAACTGTTTTTT. Its protein product is CASSPIAGDPEKLFF.

This chain links TRBV6-6 with TRBJ2-3; 14 bases agree with TRBD2. The trim removed 7 bases at V and 9 bases at J, leaving 6 bases unmatched. The CDR3 has 14 amino acids. Looked up from germline, CDR1 is MNHNY and CDR2 is SVGAGI (reference sequence). CDR3 residues: CASNRLAGGRTQYF. CDR3 nucleotide sequence: TGTGCCAGCAACAGACTAGCGGGAGGGCGGACGCAGTATTTT.

The genes are TRBV29-1 and TRBJ2-2; D is possibly TRBD1 (6 bases). Per germline, CDR1 SQVTM and CDR2 ANQGSEA. The V end lost 4 bases, the J end lost 4 bases, and 13 bases lay between the germline ends. The CDR3 is made up of 14 amino acids. The chain's CDR3 is CSVVRRGSTGELFF. The CDR3, as DNA: TGCAGCGTTGTACGCAGGGGATCCACCGGGGAGCTGTTTTTT.

This chain connects TRBV19 to TRBJ2-1, with 13 bases fitting TRBD2. J was trimmed by 7 bases and V by 4 bases; bases with no gene match: 7. Germline V gene data show CDR1 as LNHDA and CDR2 as SQIVND (reference sequence). CDR3 length equals 16 residues. CDR3 sequence: CASSTTSGRAINEQFF. DNA for the CDR3: TGTGCCAGTAGTACCACTAGCGGGAGGGCCATTAATGAGCAGTTCTTC.

The rearrangement links TRBV4-1 to TRBJ1-1; 9 bases map to TRBD1. Germline assignment: CDR1 MGHRA and CDR2 YSYEKL. Trimming at V came to 2 bases and at J to 5 bases, leaving 9 bases not matched to a gene. This CDR3 has 16 residues. For the CDR3, the DNA is TGCGCCAGCAGCCAACCCTACAGGGGGCGCGATACTGAAGCTTTCTTT. The encoded protein is CASSQPYRGRDTEAFF.

The CDR3 protein is CASSSFWTSGTFTDTQYF. CDR3 nucleotide sequence: TGTGCCAGCAGCTCCTTCTGGACTAGCGGGACTTTCACAGATACGCAGTATTTT. This chain joins TRBV11-3 and TRBJ2-3, with 12 bases identical to TRBD2. V lost 4 bases to trimming and J lost 2 bases; unmatched junction nucleotides: 10. Germline V gene lookup returns CDR1 SGHNT and CDR2 YENEEA. CDR3 size: 18 residues.